This record concerns one TCR beta chain sequence. Its target is not known. Per germline, CDR1 SGHRS and CDR2 YFSETQ. The CDR3 length is 16 residues. V was pared by 1 base and J by 7 bases, with 10 bases of the junction left unmatched. This specimen belongs to a study of cytomegalovirus exposure and HLA in healthy donors. Study results and caveats: Excluded: some indistinguishable V segments such as TRBV6-2 and TRBV6-3. The study had only CMV serostatus as immune exposure information.

Researchers ran the PCR with 60 Vbeta and 13 Jbeta primers. Data came from immunoSEQ multiplex PCR; TCRdb stores just in-frame clones and leaves some out. The sample yields about 160,000 clones, over 80% seen once. The specimen was PBMCs. This receptor was obtained from a boy younger than 10 in good health and CMV-seronegative. This chain joins TRBV5-1 and TRBJ1-2, with 10 bases aligning to TRBD1. The CDR3 reads CASSLLGQGFFIGYTF. Here the CDR3 DNA reads TGCGCCAGCAGCTTGCTGGGACAGGGGTTTTTTATTGGCTACACCTTC.